Listed below are T cell receptor beta chains from one sample, sequenced in a study of blood T cell repertoires in COVID-19. Generated by immunoSEQ multiplex PCR, the TCRdb table keeps only in-frame clones and is missing some. Among about 200,000 clones listed, about 86% were seen once. Sequenced sample: PBMCs or T cells enriched from blood (not recorded which). These receptors all come from a man aged 35-49 years who had recovered from COVID-19. Both conserved end residues are part of each CDR3. Fields, in order: V gene, clone size, J gene, CDR3 length, D gene, CDR3 DNA, CDR3 protein. D genes are given only for firm matches. Clone size is stated in some rows and not others, as once, few, many or a class when expanded.

V: TRBV6-5; size: .; J: TRBJ2-2; length: 12; D: .; DNA: TGTGCCACCCTAACGGGAGCCGGGGAGCTGTTTTTT; CDR3: CATLTGAGELFF
V: TRBV7-9; size: .; J: TRBJ2-7; length: 12; D: TRBD2; DNA: TGTGCCACGGCTAGCGGGCCGTGGGAGCAGTACTTC; CDR3: CATASGPWEQYF
V: TRBV6-5; size: .; J: TRBJ2-7; length: 15; D: TRBD1; DNA: TGTGCCAGCAGTTACAGGACAGGGGCGGCCTACGAGCAGTACTTC; CDR3: CASSYRTGAAYEQYF
V: TRBV4-1; size: .; J: TRBJ1-4; length: 15; D: .; DNA: TGCGCCAGCAGCCGCCGACAGGCTGTTAATGAAAAACTGTTTTTT; CDR3: CASSRRQAVNEKLFF
V: TRBV7-8; size: few; J: TRBJ1-2; length: 14; D: .; DNA: TGTGCCAGCAGCTTAGTCGGAGTTCTCTATGGCTACACCTTC; CDR3: CASSLVGVLYGYTF
V: TRBV19; size: .; J: TRBJ2-7; length: 14; D: .; DNA: TGTGCCAGTTCGCAACAGGGAATAAGCAACGAGCAGTACTTC; CDR3: CASSQQGISNEQYF
V: TRBV9; size: .; J: TRBJ2-6; length: 18; D: TRBD2; DNA: TGTGCCAGCAGCGCCGCGGGGGGGCTGGGCTCTGGGGCCAACGTCCTGACTTTC; CDR3: CASSAAGGLGSGANVLTF
V: TRBV10-3; size: .; J: TRBJ1-6; length: 16; D: .; DNA: TGTGCCATCAGTGAGACCTATCAGGGTCTCAATTCACCCCTCCACTTT; CDR3: CAISETYQGLNSPLHF
V: TRBV11-2; size: .; J: TRBJ1-2; length: 14; D: .; DNA: TGTGCCAGCAGCCCCCTGGACAGTAACTATGGCTACACCTTC; CDR3: CASSPLDSNYGYTF
V: TRBV5-1; size: .; J: TRBJ1-5; length: 15; D: .; DNA: TGCGCCAGCAGCAAGGTGGGGGGGAGCAATCAGCCCCAGCATTTT; CDR3: CASSKVGGSNQPQHF
V: TRBV6-2/TRBV6-3; size: .; J: TRBJ2-7; length: 17; D: TRBD2; DNA: TGTGCCAGCAGTTACTCGAAAACTAGCGGCCTCTCCTACGAGCAGTACTTC; CDR3: CASSYSKTSGLSYEQYF
V: TRBV7-6; size: .; J: TRBJ1-2; length: 15; D: .; DNA: TGTGCCAGCAGCCCTTCTGGGGGGAGCAACTATGGCTACACCTTC; CDR3: CASSPSGGSNYGYTF
V: TRBV4-1; size: .; J: TRBJ1-5; length: 18; D: TRBD1; DNA: TGCGCCAGCAGCCAAGTGGGACAGGGGGTGATTAGCAATCAGCCCCAGCATTTT; CDR3: CASSQVGQGVISNQPQHF
V: TRBV5-4; size: .; J: TRBJ1-1; length: 13; D: .; DNA: TGTGCCAGCAGCTTAACAAACGGGGCTGAAGCTTTCTTT; CDR3: CASSLTNGAEAFF
V: TRBV4-1; size: .; J: TRBJ2-3; length: 15; D: .; DNA: TGCGCCAGCAGTCACAGCGGGTTCGGCACAGATACGCAGTATTTT; CDR3: CASSHSGFGTDTQYF
V: TRBV5-6; size: .; J: TRBJ1-2; length: 15; D: TRBD1; DNA: TGTGCCAGCAGTCCTTACCCAGGGGGCGACTATGGCTACACCTTC; CDR3: CASSPYPGGDYGYTF